This entry is about one T cell receptor beta chain. Antigen unknown. The CDR3 has 22 residues. The V and J ends lost 5 bases and 7 bases, in that order; junction bases with no gene match: 32. Germline CDR1 SGHVS, CDR2 FNYEAQ. This specimen comes from a study of cytotoxic CD8 clonotypes in ibrutinib-treated CLL. On the study more broadly: Outcomes included roughly 24 partial and 2 complete responses; after median roughly 65 months, roughly 14 stayed remitted and approximately 12 progressed. Regarding the study as a whole: For progressing versus sustained-remission patients, sampling times were not the same.

Generated by immunoSEQ multiplex PCR, the TCRdb table keeps only in-frame clones and is missing some. The sample includes roughly 300,000 clones, approximately 76% of them seen just once. V gene TRBV7-6 combines with J gene TRBJ1-2; 9 positions match TRBD1. Material: PBMCs, obtained at disease progression, from a patient treated with ibrutinib. This receptor was identified in a human donor with chronic lymphocytic leukemia. CDR3 sequence reads: CASSRAPRGQQLWGQGSGGYTF. CDR3 in DNA: TGTGCCAGCAGCAGAGCTCCACGGGGACAGCAGCTGTGGGGACAGGGCTCGGGTGGCTACACCTTC. Full variable domain (rest looked up from reference TRBV7-6 and TRBJ1-2): GAGVSQSPRYKVTKRGQDVALRCDPISGHVSLYWYRQALGQGPEFLTYFNYEAQQDKSGLPNDRFSAERPEGSISTLTIQRTEQRDSAMYRCASSRAPRGQQLWGQGSGGYTFGSGTRLTVV.